The TCR beta chain under discussion was sequenced for a study of blood T cells in healthy people across ages. Those donating, healthy Caucasian individuals from Russia, were aged roughly 6 to 100. Each sample yielded at least 6 million isolated PBMCs. This clonotype was seen many times. Germline loops: CDR1 LNHNV, CDR2 YYDKDF (reference sequence). With 0 bases clipped from V and 3 bases from J, the junction kept 5 bases outside the gene matches. CDR3 size: 16 residues. Together with a sample-barcoded 5' primer, a J-beta primer mix was included in a second PCR lasting about 7 to 11 cycles. The study obtained at least 2.5 million CDR3-containing paired-end reads from every sample. TCRdb itself ran the 5' RACE reads through MiXCR, one entry per CDR3 protein. The sample comprises roughly 650,000 distinct CDR3 sequences, 32% of which are singletons, and over 15% rests with the top ten.

The sequence was obtained from a woman aged 80 or over in good health. Material for sequencing was blood. The chain links TRBV15 to TRBJ2-3; 8 nucleotides align to TRBD2. The CDR3 reads CATSRDQGGGTDTQYF. DNA of the CDR3: TGTGCCACCAGCAGAGACCAGGGCGGGGGGACAGATACGCAGTATTTT.